Each of the 2 T cell receptor beta chains below was sequenced from the same sample in a study of T cells of healthy individuals. Using its own MiXCR run on the 5' RACE reads, TCRdb lists one record per CDR3 protein. Of around 40,000 distinct CDR3 sequences listed, 4.5% are singletons. These receptors came from a human donor in good health.

This clonotype was recorded many times. The chain combines TRBV29-1 with TRBJ2-1; 8 nucleotides match TRBD1. J gave up 7 bases and V 8 bases, and 10 bases lay outside the gene matches. Germline loops: CDR1 SQVTM, CDR2 ANQGSEA. The CDR3 runs 13 residues. In DNA form, the CDR3 reads TGCAGCTGGACAGGGAATGCGGGTAATGAGCAGTTCTTC. Its protein is CSWTGNAGNEQFF.

CDR3 sequence: CASSPGTGGRTQYF. In DNA form, the CDR3 reads TGTGCCAGCAGCCCAGGGACAGGGGGCCGGACCCAGTACTTC. The chain links TRBV11-2 to TRBJ2-5; 12 positions agree with TRBD1. The CDR3 has 14 amino acids. The J segment lost 7 bases and the V segment lost 5 bases, leaving 5 bases of the junction unmatched. Germline lookup yields CDR1 SGHAT and CDR2 FQNNGV.